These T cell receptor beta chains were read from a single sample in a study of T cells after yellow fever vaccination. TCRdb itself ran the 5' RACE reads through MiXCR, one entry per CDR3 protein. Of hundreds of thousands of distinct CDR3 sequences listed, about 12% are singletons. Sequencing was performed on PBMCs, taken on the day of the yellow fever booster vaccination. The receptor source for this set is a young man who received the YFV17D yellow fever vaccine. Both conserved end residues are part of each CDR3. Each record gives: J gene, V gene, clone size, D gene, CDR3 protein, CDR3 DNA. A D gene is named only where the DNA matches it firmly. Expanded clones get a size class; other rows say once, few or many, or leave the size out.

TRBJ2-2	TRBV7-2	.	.	CASRPVVTGELFF	TGTGCCAGCAGACCGGTAGTCACCGGGGAGCTGTTTTTT
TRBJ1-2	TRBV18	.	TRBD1	CASSGGQENYGYTF	TGTGCCAGCTCGGGGGGACAGGAGAACTATGGCTACACCTTC
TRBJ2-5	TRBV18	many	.	CASSAKRQETQYF	TGTGCCAGCTCCGCGAAGCGGCAAGAGACCCAGTACTTC
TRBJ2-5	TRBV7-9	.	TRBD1	CASSPGQQYQETQYF	TGTGCCAGCAGCCCGGGACAGCAGTACCAAGAGACCCAGTACTTC
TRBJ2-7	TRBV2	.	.	CASLGSSSAGQQYF	TGTGCCAGCCTAGGTAGCAGCTCGGCCGGGCAGCAGTACTTC
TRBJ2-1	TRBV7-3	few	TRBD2	CASSSSGLAGANYNEQFF	TGTGCCAGCAGCTCGTCCGGACTAGCGGGAGCAAATTACAATGAGCAGTTCTTC
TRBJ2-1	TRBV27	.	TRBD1	CASSPPWGQGNNEQFF	TGTGCCAGCAGTCCCCCGTGGGGACAGGGGAACAATGAGCAGTTCTTC
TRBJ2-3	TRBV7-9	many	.	CASTAYTDTQYF	TGTGCCAGCACCGCCTACACAGATACGCAGTATTTT
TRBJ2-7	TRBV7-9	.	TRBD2	CASSVSGRAFSYEQYF	TGTGCCAGCAGCGTTAGCGGGAGGGCTTTTTCCTACGAGCAGTACTTC
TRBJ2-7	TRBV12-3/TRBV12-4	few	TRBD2	CASSLARGKAGNYEQYF	TGTGCCAGCAGTTTAGCGCGGGGTAAAGCGGGAAACTACGAGCAGTACTTC
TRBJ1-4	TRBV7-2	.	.	CASSSGPFNEKLFF	TGTGCCAGCAGCTCCGGGCCCTTTAATGAAAAACTGTTTTTT
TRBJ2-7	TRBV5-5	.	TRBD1	CASTSPPGQLSSLPEQYF	TGTGCCAGCACGTCCCCCCCGGGACAGCTATCCTCTCTGCCCGAGCAGTACTTC
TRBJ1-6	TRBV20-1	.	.	CSARRREFVNSPLHF	TGCAGTGCTAGACGCAGGGAGTTCGTCAATTCACCCCTCCACTTT
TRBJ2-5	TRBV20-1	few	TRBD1	CSAGRDRGETQYF	TGCAGTGCTGGTCGGGACAGGGGAGAGACCCAGTACTTC
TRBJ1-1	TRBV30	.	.	CACDRLNTEAFF	TGTGCCTGTGACAGATTGAACACTGAAGCTTTCTTT
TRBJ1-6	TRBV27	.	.	CASTFTGSPSPLHF	TGTGCCAGCACTTTTACAGGGTCTCCTTCACCCCTCCACTTT
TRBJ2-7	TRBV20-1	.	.	CSARFDRPYEQYF	TGCAGTGCCAGATTCGACAGACCCTACGAGCAGTACTTC
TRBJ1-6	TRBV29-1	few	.	CSVALGGTNNSPLHF	TGCAGCGTTGCCTTAGGGGGGACAAATAATTCACCCCTCCACTTT
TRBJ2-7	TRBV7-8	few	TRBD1	CASRATGGYEQYF	TGTGCCAGCAGAGCAACAGGGGGCTACGAGCAGTACTTC
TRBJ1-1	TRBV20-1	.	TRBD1	CSASIQGVNTEAFF	TGCAGTGCTAGTATTCAGGGGGTGAACACTGAAGCTTTCTTT
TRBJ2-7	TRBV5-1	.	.	CASTQPQELEQYF	TGCGCCAGTACTCAACCTCAAGAACTCGAGCAGTACTTC